This entry features one T cell receptor (beta chain) sequence. This clone was observed a single time. It has no known antigen specificity. There are no base qualities to consult, and no much larger clone falls within one base. The CDR3 regions of human TCRbeta chains were analyzed by immunosequencing. In the authors' own workflow: Repertoire TCRs were checked for matches against a reference library of SARS-CoV-2-specific TCRs that had been generated using the MIRA antigen-specificity platform. Breadth meant the fraction of unique TCRs that were SARS-CoV-2-associated, whereas depth meant the fraction of total T cells that were SARS-CoV-2-associated. Using the MIRA data, every spike-specific TCR was mapped to the spike region that the TCR reacted to and assigned to either a CD4 or a CD8 class. Log10-transformed breadth and depth values were compared by one-way ANOVA with Sidak's multiple comparisons tests. TCRdb took this table from immuneACCESS and kept in-frame rearrangements with V and J called. Such tables lack part of the clones; where checked against another copy, unresolved V genes explain under half of the gap, and the rest is unexplained. For V, J and clone size, that table is used; D and trimming come from the DNA. For this sample the table gives roughly 70,000 clones, of which 88% were detected only once. More than 4.5% of the sample goes to the ten largest clones.

These data originate in a study of T cell responses to AZD1222 COVID-19 vaccine (dated by TCRdb to about 2021). A note on the overall study: A total of approximately 240 trial participants underwent TCR sequencing, of whom 200 to 220 had received two doses of AZD1222 and 26 had received two doses of the MenACWY control vaccine. Enrollment into the trials was organized by age into subgroups of 18-55, 56-69 and 70-plus years, and those subgroups contained roughly 140, 27 and 60 TCR-sequenced participants, respectively. Results the study describes overall, beyond this receptor: In the small 56-69-year group, the increase in depth fell short of significance, most likely because of low power. Participants were mostly white British, with more females than males. The authors suggested clonal diversity may have been underestimated. After two AZD1222 doses, both the breadth and the depth of spike-specific TCRs were significantly higher than at day 0 and than in MenACWY recipients. Conclusions about previously exposed vaccinees are limited, since just five to seven AZD1222 recipients were seropositive for SARS-CoV-2 at baseline. Because no day 14 peak-response samples were available, the repertoires could be characterized only after the peak T cell response. Nearly half of unique spike-specific TCRs reportedly recognized epitopes outside regions mutated in the B.1.351 and B.1.1.7 variants. Vaccine-associated CD4 TCRs spanned the whole spike protein, with dominant responses in regions 160-218 and 743-854.

The time point label, as the study defines it: about 28 days (+/-7) after the second vaccine dose. Reading the label with the study, this specimen's treatment or condition is: meningococcal conjugate vaccine given as trial control. Vaccinee samples were obtained from the UK trials COV001 and COV002, which included a single-blind randomized controlled phase 2/3 trial of AZD1222 (ChAdOx1 nCoV-19) in healthy adults. For TCRbeta chain sequencing, PBMC samples from trial participants were taken at day 0 and at day 28 after the second dose. The germline V gene provides CDR1 SGHTA and CDR2 FQGTGA. From cysteine to phenylalanine, the CDR3 is 15 amino acids long. CDR3 DNA only is kept here, 45 bases in frame from base 1. Trimming takes 3 bases off V and 6 bases off J; junction bases not matched to a gene: 7.

The specimen was peripheral blood, collected 28 days after the second dose of the MenACWY control vaccine. The rearrangement combines TRBV7-3 with TRBJ2-2, with 7 bases matching TRBD2. The receptor comes from an adult who received the MenACWY meningococcal vaccine as a control. This receptor has the CDR3 CASSLERGLSGELFF. The nucleotide sequence is given as TGTGCCAGCAGCTTGGAGCGGGGATTATCCGGGGAGCTGTTTTTT. The reference TRBV7-3 and TRBJ2-2 proteins fill in what lies around the CDR3, so the full variable domain reads GAGVSQTPSNKVTEKGKYVELRCDPISGHTALYWYRQSLGQGPEFLIYFQGTGAADDSGLPNDRFFAVRPEGSVSTLKIQRTERGDSAVYLCASSLERGLSGELFFGEGSRLTVL.